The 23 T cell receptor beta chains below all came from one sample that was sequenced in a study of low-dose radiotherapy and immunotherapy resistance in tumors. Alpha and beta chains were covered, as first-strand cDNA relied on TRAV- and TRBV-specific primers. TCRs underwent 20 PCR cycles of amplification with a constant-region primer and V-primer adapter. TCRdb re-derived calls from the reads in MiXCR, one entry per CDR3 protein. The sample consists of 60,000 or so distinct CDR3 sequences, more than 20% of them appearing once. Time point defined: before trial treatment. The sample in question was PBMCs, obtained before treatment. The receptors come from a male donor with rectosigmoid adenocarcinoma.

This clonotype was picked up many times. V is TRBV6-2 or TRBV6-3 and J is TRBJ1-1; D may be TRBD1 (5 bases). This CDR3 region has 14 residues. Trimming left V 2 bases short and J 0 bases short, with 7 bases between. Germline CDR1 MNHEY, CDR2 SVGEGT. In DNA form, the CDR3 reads TGTGCCAGCAGTTACGACAGATTGAACACTGAAGCTTTCTTT. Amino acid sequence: CASSYDRLNTEAFF.

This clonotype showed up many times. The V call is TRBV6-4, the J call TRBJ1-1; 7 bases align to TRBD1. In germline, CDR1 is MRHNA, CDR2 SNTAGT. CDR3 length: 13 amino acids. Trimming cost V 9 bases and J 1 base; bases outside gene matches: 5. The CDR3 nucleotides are TGTGCCAGTTCGGGACAGCCGAACACTGAAGCTTTCTTT. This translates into CASSGQPNTEAFF.

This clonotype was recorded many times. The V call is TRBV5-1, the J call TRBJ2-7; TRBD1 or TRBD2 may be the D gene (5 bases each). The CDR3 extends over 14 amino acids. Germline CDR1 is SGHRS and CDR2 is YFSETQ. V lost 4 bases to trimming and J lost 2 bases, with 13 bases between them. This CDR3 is CASSPWDATYEQYF. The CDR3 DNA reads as TGCGCCAGCAGCCCCTGGGACGCCACCTACGAGCAGTACTTC.

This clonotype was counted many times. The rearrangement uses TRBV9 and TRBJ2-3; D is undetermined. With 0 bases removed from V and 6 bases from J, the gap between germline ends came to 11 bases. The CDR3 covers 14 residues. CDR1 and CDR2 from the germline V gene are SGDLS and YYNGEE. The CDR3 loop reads CASSVGLQSDTQYF. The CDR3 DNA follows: TGTGCCAGCAGCGTAGGACTTCAGAGTGATACGCAGTATTTT.

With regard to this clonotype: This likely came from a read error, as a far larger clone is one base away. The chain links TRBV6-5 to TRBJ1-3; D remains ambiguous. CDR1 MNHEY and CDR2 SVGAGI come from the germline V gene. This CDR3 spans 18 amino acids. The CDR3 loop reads CVSDLHPDGRQGGNTIYF. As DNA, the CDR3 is TGTGTCAGCGACCTACACCCCGACGGACGACAAGGAGGAAACACCATATATTTT.

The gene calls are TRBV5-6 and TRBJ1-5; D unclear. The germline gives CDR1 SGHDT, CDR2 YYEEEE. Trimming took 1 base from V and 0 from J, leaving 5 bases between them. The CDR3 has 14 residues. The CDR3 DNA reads TGTGCCAGCAGCTTGATGGGTAGCAATCAGCCCCAGCATTTT. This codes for CASSLMGSNQPQHF.

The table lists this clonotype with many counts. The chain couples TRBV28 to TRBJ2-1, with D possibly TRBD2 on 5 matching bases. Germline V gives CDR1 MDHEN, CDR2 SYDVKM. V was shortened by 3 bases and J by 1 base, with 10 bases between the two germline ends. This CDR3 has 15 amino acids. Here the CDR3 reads CASSFVRGSYNEQFF. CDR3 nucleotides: TGTGCCAGCAGTTTCGTTAGAGGGTCCTACAATGAGCAGTTCTTC.

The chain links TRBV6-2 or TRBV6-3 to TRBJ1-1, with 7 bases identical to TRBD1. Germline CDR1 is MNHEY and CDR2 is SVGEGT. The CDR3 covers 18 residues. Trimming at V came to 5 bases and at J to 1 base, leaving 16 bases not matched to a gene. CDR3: CASSEWGVRGKKNTEAFF. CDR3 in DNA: TGTGCCAGCAGTGAATGGGGCGTCAGGGGGAAGAAGAACACTGAAGCTTTCTTT.

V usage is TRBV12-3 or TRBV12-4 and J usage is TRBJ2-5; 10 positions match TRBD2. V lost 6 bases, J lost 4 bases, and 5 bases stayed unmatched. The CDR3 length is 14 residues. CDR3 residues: CASSRSGRVETQYF. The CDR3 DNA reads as TGTGCCAGCAGCCGCAGCGGGAGGGTAGAGACCCAGTACTTC.

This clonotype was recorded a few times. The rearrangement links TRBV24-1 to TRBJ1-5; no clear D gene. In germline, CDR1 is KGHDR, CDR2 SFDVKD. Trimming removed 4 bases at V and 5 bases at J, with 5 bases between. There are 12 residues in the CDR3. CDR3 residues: CATSEGYQPQHF. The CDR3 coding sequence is TGTGCCACCAGTGAAGGGTATCAGCCCCAGCATTTT.

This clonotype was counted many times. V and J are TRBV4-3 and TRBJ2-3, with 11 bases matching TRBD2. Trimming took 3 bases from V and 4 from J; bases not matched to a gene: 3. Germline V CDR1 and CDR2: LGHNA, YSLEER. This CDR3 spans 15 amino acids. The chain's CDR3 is CASSHSGGAADTQYF. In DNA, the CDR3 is TGCGCCAGCAGCCATAGCGGGGGGGCGGCAGATACGCAGTATTTT.

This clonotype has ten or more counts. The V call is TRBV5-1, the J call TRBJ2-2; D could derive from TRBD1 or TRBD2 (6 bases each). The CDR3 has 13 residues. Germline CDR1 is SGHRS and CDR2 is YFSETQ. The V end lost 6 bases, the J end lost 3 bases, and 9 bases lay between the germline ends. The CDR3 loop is CASNREDTGELFF. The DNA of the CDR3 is TGCGCCAGCAACAGGGAGGACACCGGGGAGCTGTTTTTT.

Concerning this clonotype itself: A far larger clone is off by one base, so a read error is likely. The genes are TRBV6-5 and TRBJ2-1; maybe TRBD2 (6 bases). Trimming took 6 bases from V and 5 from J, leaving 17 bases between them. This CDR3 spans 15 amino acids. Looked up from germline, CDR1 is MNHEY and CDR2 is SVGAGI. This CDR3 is CASSFGGVRHNEQFF. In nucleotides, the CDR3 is TGTGCCAGCAGCTTTGGAGGGGTCCGCCACAATGAGCAGTTCTTC.

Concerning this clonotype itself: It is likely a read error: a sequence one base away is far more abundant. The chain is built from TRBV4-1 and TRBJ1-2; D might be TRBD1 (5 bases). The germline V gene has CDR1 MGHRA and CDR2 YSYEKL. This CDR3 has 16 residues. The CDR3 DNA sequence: TGTGCCAGCAGCCAAGTAGGTGCCAGGGATGACTATGGCTACACCTTC. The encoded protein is CASSQVGARDDYGYTF.

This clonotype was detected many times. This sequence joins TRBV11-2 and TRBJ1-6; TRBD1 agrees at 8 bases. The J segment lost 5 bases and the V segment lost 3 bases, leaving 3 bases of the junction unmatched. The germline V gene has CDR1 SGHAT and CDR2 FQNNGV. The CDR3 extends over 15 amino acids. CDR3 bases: TGTGCCAGCAGCTTGCGGGACAGGAATAATTCACCCCTCCACTTT. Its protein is CASSLRDRNNSPLHF. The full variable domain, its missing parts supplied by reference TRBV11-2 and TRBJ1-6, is EAGVAQSPRYKIIEKRQSVAFWCNPISGHATLYWYQQILGQGPKLLIQFQNNGVVDDSQLPKDRFSAERLKGVDSTLKIQPAKLEDSAVYLCASSLRDRNNSPLHFGNGTRLTVT.

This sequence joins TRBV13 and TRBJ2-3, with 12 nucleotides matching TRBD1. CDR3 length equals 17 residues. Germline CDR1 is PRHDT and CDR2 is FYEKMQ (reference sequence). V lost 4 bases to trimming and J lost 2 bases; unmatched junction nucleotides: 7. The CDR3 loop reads CASSWPGQGANTDTQYF. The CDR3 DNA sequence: TGTGCCAGCAGCTGGCCGGGACAGGGGGCCAACACAGATACGCAGTATTTT.

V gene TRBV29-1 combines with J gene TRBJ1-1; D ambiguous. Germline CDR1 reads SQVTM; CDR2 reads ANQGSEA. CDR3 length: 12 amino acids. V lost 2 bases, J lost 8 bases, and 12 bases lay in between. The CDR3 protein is CSVELTADEAFF. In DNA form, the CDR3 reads TGCAGCGTTGAACTTACAGCGGACGAAGCTTTCTTT.

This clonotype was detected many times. The CDR3 nucleotides read TGTGCCAGCAGCACACAGGGACAGGGATATCAGCCCCAGCATTTT. Translation: CASSTQGQGYQPQHF. The rearrangement links TRBV28 to TRBJ1-5; 9 nucleotides match TRBD1. The V segment lost 6 bases and the J segment 5 bases; nucleotides outside the gene matches: 8. The CDR3 is 15 residues long. Germline loops: CDR1 MDHEN, CDR2 SYDVKM.

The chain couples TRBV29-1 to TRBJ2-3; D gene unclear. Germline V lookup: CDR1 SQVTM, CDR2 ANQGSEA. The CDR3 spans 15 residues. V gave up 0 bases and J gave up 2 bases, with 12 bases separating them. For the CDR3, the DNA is TGCAGCGTTGAAGAGTCTCCAGTCCTCACAGATACGCAGTATTTT. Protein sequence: CSVEESPVLTDTQYF.

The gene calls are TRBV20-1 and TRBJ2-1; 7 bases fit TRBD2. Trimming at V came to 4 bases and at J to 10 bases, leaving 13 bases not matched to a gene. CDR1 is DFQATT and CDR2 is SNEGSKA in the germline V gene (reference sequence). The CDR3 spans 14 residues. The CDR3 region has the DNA TGCAGTGCTACCGGACTAGTTGTTTTCAGGGAGCAGTTCTTC. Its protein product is CSATGLVVFREQFF.

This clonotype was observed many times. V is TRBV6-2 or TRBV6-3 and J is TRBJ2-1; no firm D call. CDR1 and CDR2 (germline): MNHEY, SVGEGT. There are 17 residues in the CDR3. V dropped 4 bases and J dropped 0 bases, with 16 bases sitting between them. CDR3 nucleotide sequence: TGTGCCAGCAGTTTCCCCGGTGGCCTTAGCTCCTACAATGAGCAGTTCTTC. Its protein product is CASSFPGGLSSYNEQFF.

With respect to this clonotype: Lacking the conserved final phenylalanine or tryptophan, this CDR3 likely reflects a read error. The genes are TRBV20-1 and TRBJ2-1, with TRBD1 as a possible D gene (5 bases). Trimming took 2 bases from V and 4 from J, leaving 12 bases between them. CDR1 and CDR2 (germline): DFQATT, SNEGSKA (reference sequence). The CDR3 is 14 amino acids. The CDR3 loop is CSARRNKGYNEQFL. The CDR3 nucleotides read TGCAGTGCTAGAAGGAACAAGGGGTACAATGAGCAGTTCCTC.

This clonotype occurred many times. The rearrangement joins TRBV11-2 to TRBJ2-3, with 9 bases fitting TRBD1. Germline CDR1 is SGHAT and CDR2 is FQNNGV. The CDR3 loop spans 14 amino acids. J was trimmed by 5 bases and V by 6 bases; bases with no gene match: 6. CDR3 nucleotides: TGTGCCAGCAGGTCGACAGGGGGTGTAGATACGCAGTATTTT. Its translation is CASRSTGGVDTQYF.